This T cell receptor beta chain came from a study of T-cell reconstitution after alpha-beta-depleted transplantation in children. There are a few counts of this clonotype. Its antigen is undetermined. TCRbeta library preparation incorporated unique molecular identifiers. A single record per CDR3 protein comes from TCRdb applying MiXCR to the PCR reads. This sample carries 600,000 to 800,000 distinct CDR3 sequences, around 13% of them seen once, and the ten largest clones take about 0.79%. Findings of the study overall: Some patients' high day-60 TCRbeta diversity was attributed to recipient cells surviving conditioning. Approximately two months post-transplant, alpha-beta T cells reportedly originated from several hundred expanded graft clones. One year post-transplant, T-cell counts and diversity were largely derived from T cells produced anew.

Source: PBMCs, taken before TCRalphabeta/CD19-depleted stem cell transplant. The receptor was derived from a girl aged 2 to 9 with congenital amegakaryocytic thrombocytopenia, due to receive a stem cell transplant.

The CDR3 DNA reads as TGCAGTGCTAGAGAAGCTGCCTCCTACGAGCAGTACTTC. Protein product: CSAREAASYEQYF. This chain joins TRBV20-1 and TRBJ2-7, with D hard to call. Trimming shortened V by 0 bases and J by 0 bases, and 6 bases separated the two germline ends. Germline-derived CDR1 and CDR2 are DFQATT and SNEGSKA (reference sequence). The CDR3 is 13 residues long.